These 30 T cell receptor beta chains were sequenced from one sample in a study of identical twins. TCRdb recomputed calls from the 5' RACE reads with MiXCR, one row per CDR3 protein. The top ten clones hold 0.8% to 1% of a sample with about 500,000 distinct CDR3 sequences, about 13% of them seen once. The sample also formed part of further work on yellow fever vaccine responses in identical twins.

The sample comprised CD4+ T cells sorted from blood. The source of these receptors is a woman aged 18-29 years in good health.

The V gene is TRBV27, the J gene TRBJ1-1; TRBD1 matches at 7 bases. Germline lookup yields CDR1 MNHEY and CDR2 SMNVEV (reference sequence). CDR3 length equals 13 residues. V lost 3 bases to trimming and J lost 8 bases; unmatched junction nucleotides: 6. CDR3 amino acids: CASSFLGTEEAFF. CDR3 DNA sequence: TGTGCCAGCAGTTTTTTAGGGACAGAAGAAGCTTTCTTT.

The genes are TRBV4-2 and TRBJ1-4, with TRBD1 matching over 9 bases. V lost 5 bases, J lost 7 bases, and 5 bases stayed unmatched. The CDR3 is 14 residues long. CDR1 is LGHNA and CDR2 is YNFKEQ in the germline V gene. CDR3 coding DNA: TGTGCCAGCAGCGCTCCGGGACAGGGTGAAAAACTGTTTTTT. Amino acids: CASSAPGQGEKLFF.

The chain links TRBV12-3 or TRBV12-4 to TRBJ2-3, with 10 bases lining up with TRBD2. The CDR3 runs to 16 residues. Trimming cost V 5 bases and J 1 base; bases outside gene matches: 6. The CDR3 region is CASSPFGTSGTDTQYF. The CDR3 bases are TGTGCCAGCAGTCCTTTCGGGACTAGCGGCACAGATACGCAGTATTTT.

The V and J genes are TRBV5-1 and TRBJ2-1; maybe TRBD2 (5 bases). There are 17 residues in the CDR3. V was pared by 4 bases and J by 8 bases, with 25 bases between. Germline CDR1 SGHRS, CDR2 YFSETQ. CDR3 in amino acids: CASSPGRLAGPLDEQFF. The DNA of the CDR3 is TGCGCCAGCAGCCCGGGCCGGTTGGCGGGTCCTTTGGATGAGCAGTTCTTC.

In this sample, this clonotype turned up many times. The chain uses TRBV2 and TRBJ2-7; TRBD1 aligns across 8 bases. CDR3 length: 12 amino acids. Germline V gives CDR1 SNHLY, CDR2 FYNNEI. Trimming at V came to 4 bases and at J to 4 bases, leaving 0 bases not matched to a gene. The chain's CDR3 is CASSGQGYEQYF. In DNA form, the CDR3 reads TGTGCCAGCAGTGGACAGGGGTACGAGCAGTACTTC.

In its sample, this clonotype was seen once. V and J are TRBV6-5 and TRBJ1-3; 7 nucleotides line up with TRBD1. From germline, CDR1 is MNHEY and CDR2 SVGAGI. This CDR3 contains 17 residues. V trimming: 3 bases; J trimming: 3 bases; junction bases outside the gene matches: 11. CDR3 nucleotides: TGTGCCAGCAGTTATTCGTCGGGACAGAGCGGTGGAAACACCATATATTTT. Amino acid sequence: CASSYSSGQSGGNTIYF.

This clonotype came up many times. The CDR3 DNA reads TGCGCCAGCAGCTTGGAGGACAGGGCCCCTGAAGCTTTCTTT. Amino acids: CASSLEDRAPEAFF. The chain is built from TRBV5-1 and TRBJ1-1; 8 nucleotides line up with TRBD1. The CDR3 consists of 14 residues. The V and J ends lost 0 bases and 6 bases, in that order; junction bases with no gene match: 4. The germline CDR1 and CDR2 sequences are SGHRS and YFSETQ.

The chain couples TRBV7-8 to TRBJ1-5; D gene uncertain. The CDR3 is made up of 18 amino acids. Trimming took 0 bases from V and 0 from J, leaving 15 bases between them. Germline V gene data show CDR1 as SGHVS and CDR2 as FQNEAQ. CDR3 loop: CASSLALGTVNSNQPQHF. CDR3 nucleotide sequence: TGTGCCAGCAGCTTAGCGCTAGGTACAGTAAATAGCAATCAGCCCCAGCATTTT. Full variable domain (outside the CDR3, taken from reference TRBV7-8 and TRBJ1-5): GAGVSQSPRYKVAKRGQDVALRCDPISGHVSLFWYQQALGQGPEFLTYFQNEAQLDKSGLPSDRFFAERPEGSVSTLKIQRTQQEDSAVYLCASSLALGTVNSNQPQHFGDGTRLSIL.

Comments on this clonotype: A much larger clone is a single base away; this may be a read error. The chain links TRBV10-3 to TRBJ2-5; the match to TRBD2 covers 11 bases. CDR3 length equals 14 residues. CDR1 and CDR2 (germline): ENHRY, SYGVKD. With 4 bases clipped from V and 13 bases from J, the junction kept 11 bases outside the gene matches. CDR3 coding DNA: TGTGCCATCAGTGCGGCTAGCGGGGGGCGCCCGACGTACTTC. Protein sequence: CAISAASGGRPTYF.

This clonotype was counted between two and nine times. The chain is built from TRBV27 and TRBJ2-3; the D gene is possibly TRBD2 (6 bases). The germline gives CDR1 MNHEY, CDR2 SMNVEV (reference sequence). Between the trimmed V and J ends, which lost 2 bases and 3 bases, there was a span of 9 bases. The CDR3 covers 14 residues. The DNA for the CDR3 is TGTGCCAGCAGTTTACGGGGGAGGACAGATACGCAGTATTTT. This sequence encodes CASSLRGRTDTQYF.

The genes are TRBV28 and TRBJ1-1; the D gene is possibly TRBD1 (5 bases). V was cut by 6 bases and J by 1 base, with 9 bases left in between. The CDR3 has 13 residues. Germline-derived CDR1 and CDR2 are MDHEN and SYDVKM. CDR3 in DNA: TGTGCCAGCAGGCCAGGACAGAACACTGAAGCTTTCTTT. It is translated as CASRPGQNTEAFF.

This CDR3 is CSVEGHGSYEQYF. The CDR3 nucleotides read TGCAGCGTTGAAGGACACGGGTCATACGAGCAGTACTTC. This chain joins TRBV29-1 and TRBJ2-7; D gene unclear. CDR1 and CDR2 from the germline V gene are SQVTM and ANQGSEA. This CDR3 is 13 amino acids long. V shed 1 base and J shed 4 bases, with 11 bases lying between them.

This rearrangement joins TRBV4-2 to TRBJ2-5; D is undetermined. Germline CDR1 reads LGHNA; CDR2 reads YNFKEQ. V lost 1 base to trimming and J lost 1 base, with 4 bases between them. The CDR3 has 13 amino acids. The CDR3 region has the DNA TGTGCCAGCAGCCAAGCGATCCAAGAGACCCAGTACTTC. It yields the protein CASSQAIQETQYF.

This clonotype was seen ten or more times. The CDR3 is CSVGGGAGQPQHF. CDR3 nucleotides: TGCAGCGTTGGGGGGGGGGCAGGTCAGCCCCAGCATTTT. The chain links TRBV29-1 to TRBJ1-5; a weak D match, TRBD1 (6 bases). This CDR3 is built from 13 residues. The germline V gene has CDR1 SQVTM and CDR2 ANQGSEA. Between the trimmed V and J ends, which lost 4 bases and 6 bases, there was a span of 13 bases.

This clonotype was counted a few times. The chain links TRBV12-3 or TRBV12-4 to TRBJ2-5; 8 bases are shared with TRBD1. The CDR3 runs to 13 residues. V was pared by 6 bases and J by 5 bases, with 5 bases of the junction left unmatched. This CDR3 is CASRQGQGETQYF. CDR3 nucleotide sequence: TGTGCCAGCAGACAAGGACAGGGTGAGACCCAGTACTTC.

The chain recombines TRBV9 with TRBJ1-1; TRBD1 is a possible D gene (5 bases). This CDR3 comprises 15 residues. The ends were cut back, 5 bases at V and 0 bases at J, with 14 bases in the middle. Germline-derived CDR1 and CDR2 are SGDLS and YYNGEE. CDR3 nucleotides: TGTGCCAGCAGTGACCAGCGGGACCTGAACACTGAAGCTTTCTTT. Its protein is CASSDQRDLNTEAFF.

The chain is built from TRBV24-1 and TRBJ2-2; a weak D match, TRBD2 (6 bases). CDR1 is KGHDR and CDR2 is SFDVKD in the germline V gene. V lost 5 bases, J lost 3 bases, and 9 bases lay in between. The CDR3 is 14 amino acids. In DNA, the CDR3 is TGTGCCACCAGTGGGGGAGGAGACACCGGGGAGCTGTTTTTT. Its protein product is CATSGGGDTGELFF.

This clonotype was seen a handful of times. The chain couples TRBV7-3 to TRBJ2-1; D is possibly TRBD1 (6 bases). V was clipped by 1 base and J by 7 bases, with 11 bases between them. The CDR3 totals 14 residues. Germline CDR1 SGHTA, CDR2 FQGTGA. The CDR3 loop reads CASSLNRDGNEQFF. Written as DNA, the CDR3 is TGTGCCAGCAGCTTAAACAGGGATGGGAATGAGCAGTTCTTC.

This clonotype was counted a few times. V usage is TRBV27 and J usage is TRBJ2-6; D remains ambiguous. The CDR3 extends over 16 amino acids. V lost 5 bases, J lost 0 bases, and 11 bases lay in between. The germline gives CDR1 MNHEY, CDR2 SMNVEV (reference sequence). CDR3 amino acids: CASSPISNSGANVLTF. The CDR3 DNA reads TGTGCCAGCAGTCCGATCTCGAACTCTGGGGCCAACGTCCTGACTTTC.

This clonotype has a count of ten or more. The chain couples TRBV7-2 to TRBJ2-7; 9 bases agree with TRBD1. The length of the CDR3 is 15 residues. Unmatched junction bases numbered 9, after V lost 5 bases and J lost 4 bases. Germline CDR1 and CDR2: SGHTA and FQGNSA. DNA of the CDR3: TGTGCCAGCAGCACAGCTCAGACAGGGGGGTACGAGCAGTACTTC. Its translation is CASSTAQTGGYEQYF.

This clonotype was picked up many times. In DNA form, the CDR3 reads TGCGCCAGCAGCTTGCAAAGTGAGACCCAGTACTTC. This gives the protein CASSLQSETQYF. The chain employs TRBV5-1 and TRBJ2-5; D gene uncertain. Deletions cut 1 base from V and 5 bases from J, with 6 bases between. Germline V gene data show CDR1 as SGHRS and CDR2 as YFSETQ. This CDR3 contains 12 residues.

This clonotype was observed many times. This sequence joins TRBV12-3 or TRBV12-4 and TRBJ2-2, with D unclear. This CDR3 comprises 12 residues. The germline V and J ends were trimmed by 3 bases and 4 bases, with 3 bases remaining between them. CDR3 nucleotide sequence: TGTGCCAGCAGTTTTTTCACCGGGGAGCTGTTTTTT. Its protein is CASSFFTGELFF.

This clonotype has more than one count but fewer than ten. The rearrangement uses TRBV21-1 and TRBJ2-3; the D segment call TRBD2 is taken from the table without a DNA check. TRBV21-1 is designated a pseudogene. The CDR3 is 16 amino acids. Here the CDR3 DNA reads TGTGCCAGCAGCAAAGGTCTAGCGGGGGCAACAGATACGCAGTATTTT. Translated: CASSKGLAGATDTQYF.

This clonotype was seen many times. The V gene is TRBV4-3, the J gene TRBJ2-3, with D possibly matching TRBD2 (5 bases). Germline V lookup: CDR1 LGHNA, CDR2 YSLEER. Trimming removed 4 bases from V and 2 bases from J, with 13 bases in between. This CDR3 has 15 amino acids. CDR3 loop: CASSREGAHTDTQYF. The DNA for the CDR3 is TGCGCCAGCAGCCGTGAGGGAGCGCACACAGATACGCAGTATTTT.

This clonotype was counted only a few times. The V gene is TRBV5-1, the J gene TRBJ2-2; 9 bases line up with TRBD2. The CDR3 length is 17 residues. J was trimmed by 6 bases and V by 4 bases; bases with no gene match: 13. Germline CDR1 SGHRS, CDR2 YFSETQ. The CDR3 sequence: CASSEPVRAGGPGELFF. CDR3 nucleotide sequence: TGCGCCAGCAGCGAACCTGTGCGAGCGGGAGGACCCGGGGAGCTGTTTTTT.

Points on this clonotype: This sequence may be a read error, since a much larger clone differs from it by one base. CDR3 loop: CASSIGLAGNYEQYF. As DNA, the CDR3 is TGTGCCAGCAGCATCGGACTAGCGGGAAACTACGAGCAGTACTTC. This sequence joins TRBV11-2 and TRBJ2-7; 12 positions match TRBD2. The CDR3 is 15 residues long. The trim removed 5 bases at V and 3 bases at J, leaving 5 bases unmatched. Looked up from germline, CDR1 is SGHAT and CDR2 is FQNNGV.

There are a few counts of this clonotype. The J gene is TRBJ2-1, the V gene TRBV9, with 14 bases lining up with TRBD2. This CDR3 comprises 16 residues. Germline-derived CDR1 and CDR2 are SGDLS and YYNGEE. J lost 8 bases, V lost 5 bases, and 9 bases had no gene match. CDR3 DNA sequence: TGTGCCAGCAGTCGCTCGACTAGCGGGGGGGCGCATGAGCAGTTCTTC. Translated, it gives CASSRSTSGGAHEQFF.

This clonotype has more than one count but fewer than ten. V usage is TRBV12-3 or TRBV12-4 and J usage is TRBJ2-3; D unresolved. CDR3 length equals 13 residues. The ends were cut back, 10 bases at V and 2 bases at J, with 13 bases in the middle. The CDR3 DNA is TGTGCCACCAACGGGCAGAACACAGATACGCAGTATTTT. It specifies CATNGQNTDTQYF.

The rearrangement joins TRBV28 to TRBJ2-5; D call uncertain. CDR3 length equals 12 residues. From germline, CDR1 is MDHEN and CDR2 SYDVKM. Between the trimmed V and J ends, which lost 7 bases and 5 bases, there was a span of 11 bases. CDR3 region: CASIGPAETQYF. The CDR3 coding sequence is TGTGCCAGCATTGGACCGGCGGAGACCCAGTACTTC.

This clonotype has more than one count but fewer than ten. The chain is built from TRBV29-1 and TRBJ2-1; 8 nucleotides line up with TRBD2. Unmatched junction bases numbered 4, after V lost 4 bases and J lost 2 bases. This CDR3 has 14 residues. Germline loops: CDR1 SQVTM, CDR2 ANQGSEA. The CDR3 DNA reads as TGCAGCGTTGTCGGGGGGGGCCCCTACAATGAGCAGTTCTTC. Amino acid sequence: CSVVGGGPYNEQFF.